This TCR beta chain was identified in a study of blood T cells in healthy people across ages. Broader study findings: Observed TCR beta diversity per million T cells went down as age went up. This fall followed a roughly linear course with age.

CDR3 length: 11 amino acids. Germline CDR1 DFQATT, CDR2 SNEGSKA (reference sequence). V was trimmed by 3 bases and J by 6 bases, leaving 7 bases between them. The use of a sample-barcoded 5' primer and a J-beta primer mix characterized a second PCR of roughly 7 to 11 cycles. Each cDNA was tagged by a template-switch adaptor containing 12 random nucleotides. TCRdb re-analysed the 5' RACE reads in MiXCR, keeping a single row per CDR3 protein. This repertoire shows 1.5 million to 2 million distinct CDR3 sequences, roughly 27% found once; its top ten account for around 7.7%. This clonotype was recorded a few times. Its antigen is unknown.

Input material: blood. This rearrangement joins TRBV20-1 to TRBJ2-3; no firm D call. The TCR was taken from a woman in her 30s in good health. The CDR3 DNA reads TGCAGTGCTAGTCGCAGGGATACGCAGTATTTT. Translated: CSASRRDTQYF.